Below are 18 T cell receptor beta chains sequenced from a single sample in a study of patients and donors after allogeneic stem cell transplantation. TCRdb re-analysed the RT-PCR reads in MiXCR, keeping a single row per CDR3 protein. The sample records roughly 960,000 distinct CDR3 sequences, under 20% being singletons. The sample was blood, either unsorted or a sorted T cell fraction (not recorded which). Receptors were obtained from a human donor who was either an allogeneic HSCT recipient or a stem cell or donor lymphocyte infusion donor (not recorded which). It is not recorded whose cells these are; they may come from a transplant donor.

The genes are TRBV5-6 and TRBJ2-2, with a possible D match to TRBD2 (7 bases). The V gene lost 4 bases and the J gene lost 5 bases, with 21 bases spanning the gap. The V gene's germline CDR1 is SGHDT and CDR2 YYEEEE. The CDR3 is 17 residues long. CDR3 in amino acids: CASSRPKGGLATGELFF. In DNA, the CDR3 is TGTGCCAGCAGCCGTCCTAAGGGGGGGTTGGCGACCGGGGAGCTGTTTTTT.

The chain joins TRBV27 to TRBJ2-5; D is unresolved. V was pared by 2 bases and J by 4 bases, with 14 bases between. The CDR3 has 15 amino acids. Per the germline V gene, CDR1 is MNHEY and CDR2 is SMNVEV (reference sequence). The CDR3 coding sequence is TGTGCCAGCAGTTTAATCTTCGAGGTTAGAGAGACCCAGTACTTC. Its protein is CASSLIFEVRETQYF.

This clonotype has a handful of counts. The rearrangement uses TRBV6-1 and TRBJ2-3; D remains ambiguous. Trimming pared 0 bases from V and 4 bases from J, leaving 5 bases between. Germline V CDR1 and CDR2: MNHNS, SASEGT. The CDR3 totals 13 residues. The CDR3: CASSEALPDTQYF. CDR3 in DNA: TGTGCCAGCAGTGAAGCGCTTCCAGATACGCAGTATTTT.

The sample holds a few counts of this clonotype. The chain is built from TRBV7-9 and TRBJ2-7; tentatively, D is TRBD1 (6 bases). The CDR3 contains 16 residues. The germline V and J ends were trimmed by 6 bases and 0 bases, with 18 bases remaining between them. The germline gives CDR1 SEHNR, CDR2 FQNEAQ (reference sequence). The DNA for the CDR3 is TGTGCCAGCAGTCCCCAGGGGCAATCGAGCTCCTACGAGCAGTACTTC. This codes for CASSPQGQSSSYEQYF.

This clonotype was counted only a few times. This rearrangement joins TRBV6-1 to TRBJ2-5, with TRBD1 matching over 9 bases. Looked up from germline, CDR1 is MNHNS and CDR2 is SASEGT. The CDR3 extends over 16 amino acids. Unmatched junction bases numbered 13, after V lost 6 bases and J lost 5 bases. Here the CDR3 DNA reads TGTGCCAGCAGATTCGGACAGGGGAAGGTTCAGGAGACCCAGTACTTC. Translated, it gives CASRFGQGKVQETQYF.

This clonotype was detected a few times. V gene TRBV7-8 combines with J gene TRBJ1-1; TRBD1 might be the D (5 bases). Trimming pared 1 base from V and 7 bases from J, leaving 13 bases between. The CDR3 is 14 amino acids. Germline V CDR1 and CDR2: SGHVS, FQNEAQ. CDR3 sequence: CASSLVTGGGEAFF. The CDR3 nucleotides read TGTGCCAGCAGCTTAGTCACAGGTGGTGGTGAAGCTTTCTTT.

This chain links TRBV20-1 with TRBJ1-2; a possible D gene is TRBD1 (5 bases). This CDR3 is 13 amino acids long. CDR1 is DFQATT and CDR2 is SNEGSKA in the germline V gene (reference sequence). Trimming shortened V by 3 bases and J by 5 bases, and 13 bases separated the two germline ends. CDR3 amino acids: CSASIGGIYGYTF. The DNA for the CDR3 is TGCAGTGCTAGTATTGGGGGGATATATGGCTACACCTTC.

The V gene is TRBV27, the J gene TRBJ2-7; possible D gene TRBD1, 6 bases. V lost 4 bases and J 1 base, leaving 14 bases between the germline ends. The CDR3 contains 15 residues. Germline V gene data show CDR1 as MNHEY and CDR2 as SMNVEV (reference sequence). Here the CDR3 reads CASSSQGQISYEQYF. CDR3 coding DNA: TGTGCCAGCAGTTCTCAGGGACAAATATCCTACGAGCAGTACTTC.

A few counts support this clonotype. The rearrangement uses TRBV3-1 and TRBJ1-6, with D possibly being TRBD1 (5 bases). Germline CDR1 is LGHDT and CDR2 is YNNKEL (reference sequence). The V gene lost 1 base and the J gene lost 9 bases, with 10 bases spanning the gap. The CDR3 has 14 residues. CDR3 amino acids: CASSQGGTGSPLHF. The CDR3 DNA follows: TGTGCCAGCAGCCAAGGCGGTACAGGTTCACCCCTCCACTTT.

This clonotype came up many times. V is TRBV30 and J is TRBJ2-2, with D possibly matching TRBD1 (5 bases). Germline V gene lookup returns CDR1 GTSNPN and CDR2 SVGIG (reference sequence). CDR3 length: 13 residues. The V gene lost 0 bases and the J gene lost 3 bases, with 5 bases spanning the gap. The CDR3, as DNA: TGTGCCTGGAGTGTAGGGGACACCGGGGAGCTGTTTTTT. As protein: CAWSVGDTGELFF.

The chain employs TRBV15 and TRBJ2-3; 9 bases line up with TRBD1. Germline lookup yields CDR1 LNHNV and CDR2 YYDKDF (reference sequence). The CDR3 extends over 16 amino acids. V lost 0 bases, J lost 4 bases, and 5 bases stayed unmatched. The chain's CDR3 is CATSREGQGTSDTQYF. CDR3 nucleotides: TGTGCCACCAGCAGAGAGGGACAGGGTACGTCAGATACGCAGTATTTT.

In this sample, this clonotype turned up a few times. This chain links TRBV25-1 with TRBJ1-1; D unresolved. The CDR3 totals 13 residues. Germline V gene lookup returns CDR1 MGHDK and CDR2 SYGVNS. The ends were cut back, 3 bases at V and 3 bases at J, with 8 bases in the middle. CDR3: CASSEVAYTEAFF. CDR3 DNA sequence: TGTGCCAGCAGTGAGGTTGCCTACACTGAAGCTTTCTTT. The variable domain in full, completed from reference TRBV25-1 and TRBJ1-1, reads EADIYQTPRYLVIGTGKKITLECSQTMGHDKMYWYQQDPGMELHLIHYSYGVNSTEKGDLSSESTVSRIRTEHFPLTLESARPSHTSQYLCASSEVAYTEAFFGQGTRLTVV.

V usage is TRBV4-2 and J usage is TRBJ1-2, with a tentative D call TRBD1 (5 bases). V was cut by 0 bases and J by 0 bases, with 8 bases left in between. Germline assignment: CDR1 LGHNA and CDR2 YNFKEQ. CDR3 length: 15 residues. CDR3 coding DNA: TGTGCCAGCAGCCAAGAAGCAGGGTCTAACTATGGCTACACCTTC. It encodes CASSQEAGSNYGYTF.

This chain uses TRBV11-1 with TRBJ2-1, with D tentatively TRBD1 or TRBD2 (5 bases each). The CDR3 covers 17 residues. Germline lookup yields CDR1 SGHAT and CDR2 FQDESV (reference sequence). V was pared by 5 bases and J by 0 bases, with 17 bases between. The CDR3 sequence: CASSTVEGRSSYNEQFF. CDR3 DNA: TGTGCCAGCAGCACCGTAGAGGGACGTAGCTCCTACAATGAGCAGTTCTTC.

The chain is built from TRBV2 and TRBJ1-5; D remains unclear. Trimming left V 2 bases short and J 4 bases short, with 6 bases between. Germline-derived CDR1 and CDR2 are SNHLY and FYNNEI. The CDR3 contains 13 residues. The DNA of the CDR3 is TGTGCCAGCAGTGAATACAGAAATCAGCCCCAGCATTTT. Encoded protein: CASSEYRNQPQHF.

This clonotype was seen a few times. The chain has TRBV5-1 and TRBJ2-1; 10 bases line up with TRBD1. With V trimmed by 4 bases and J by 5 bases, 6 bases remained unmatched. Germline V gene sequence: CDR1 SGHRS, CDR2 YFSETQ. The CDR3 totals 15 residues. The CDR3 DNA is TGCGCCAGCAGCATCGGGACAGGGGCCCACAATGAGCAGTTCTTC. This encodes CASSIGTGAHNEQFF.

The V and J genes are TRBV6-6 and TRBJ2-1; D remains unclear. CDR3 length: 13 residues. CDR1 and CDR2 from the germline V gene are MNHNY and SVGAGI (reference sequence). The V and J ends lost 6 bases and 6 bases respectively, with 12 bases between them. The CDR3 bases are TGTGCCAGCAGCCCGACTCGTTTCAATGAGCAGTTCTTC. Its translation is CASSPTRFNEQFF.

The sample holds a few counts of this clonotype. The rearrangement joins TRBV9 to TRBJ2-7; tentatively, D is TRBD1 or TRBD2 (5 bases each). Trimming shortened V by 0 bases and J by 6 bases, and 13 bases separated the two germline ends. Germline CDR1 and CDR2: SGDLS and YYNGEE. CDR3 length: 14 residues. DNA for the CDR3: TGTGCCAGCAGCGTAGGGGGGACCCCTGGCGAGCAGTACTTC. As protein: CASSVGGTPGEQYF.